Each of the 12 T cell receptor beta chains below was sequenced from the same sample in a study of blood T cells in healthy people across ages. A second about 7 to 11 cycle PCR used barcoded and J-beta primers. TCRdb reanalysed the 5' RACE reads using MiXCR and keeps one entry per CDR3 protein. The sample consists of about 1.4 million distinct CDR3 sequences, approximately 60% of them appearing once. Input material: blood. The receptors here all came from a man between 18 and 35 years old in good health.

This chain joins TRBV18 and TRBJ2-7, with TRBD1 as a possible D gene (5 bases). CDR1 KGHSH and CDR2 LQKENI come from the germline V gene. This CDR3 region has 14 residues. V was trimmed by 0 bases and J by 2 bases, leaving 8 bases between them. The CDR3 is CASSPPAGTYEQYF. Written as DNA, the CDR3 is TGTGCCAGCTCACCACCCGCAGGGACCTACGAGCAGTACTTC.

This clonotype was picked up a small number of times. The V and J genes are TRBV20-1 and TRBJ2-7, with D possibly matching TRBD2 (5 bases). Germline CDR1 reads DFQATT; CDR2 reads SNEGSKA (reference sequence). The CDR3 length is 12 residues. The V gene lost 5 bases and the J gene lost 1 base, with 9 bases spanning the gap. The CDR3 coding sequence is TGCAGTGCTGCAGAGGGATCCTACGAGCAGTACTTC. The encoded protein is CSAAEGSYEQYF.

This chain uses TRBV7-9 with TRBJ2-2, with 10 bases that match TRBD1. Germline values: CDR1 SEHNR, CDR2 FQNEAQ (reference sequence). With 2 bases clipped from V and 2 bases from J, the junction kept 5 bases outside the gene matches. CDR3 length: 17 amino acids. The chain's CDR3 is CASSLKWDRGNTGELFF. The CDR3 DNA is TGTGCCAGCAGCTTAAAGTGGGACAGGGGTAACACCGGGGAGCTGTTTTTT.

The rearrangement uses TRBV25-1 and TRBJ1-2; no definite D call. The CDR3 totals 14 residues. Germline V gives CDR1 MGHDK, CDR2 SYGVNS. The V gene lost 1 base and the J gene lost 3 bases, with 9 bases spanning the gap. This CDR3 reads CASSELWLDYGYTF. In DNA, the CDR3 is TGTGCCAGCAGTGAATTATGGTTAGACTATGGCTACACCTTC.

CDR3: CASSYPGTQQFF. CDR3 bases: TGCGCCAGCAGCTATCCCGGGACTCAGCAGTTCTTC. The chain combines TRBV5-1 with TRBJ2-1, with D maybe TRBD2 (6 bases). The CDR3 sequence is 12 residues long. The V end was cut by 3 bases, the J end by 11 bases, with 12 bases between. Germline CDR1 and CDR2: SGHRS and YFSETQ. Full variable domain (remainder filled in from reference TRBV5-1 and TRBJ2-1): KAGVTQTPRYLIKTRGQQVTLSCSPISGHRSVSWYQQTPGQGLQFLFEYFSETQRNKGNFPGRFSGRQFSNSRSEMNVSTLELGDSALYLCASSYPGTQQFFGPGTRLTVL.

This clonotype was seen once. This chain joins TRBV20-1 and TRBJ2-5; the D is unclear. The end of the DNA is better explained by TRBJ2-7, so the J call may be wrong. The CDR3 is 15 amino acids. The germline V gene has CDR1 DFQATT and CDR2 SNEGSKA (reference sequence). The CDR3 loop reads CSASSRSMVSYEQYF. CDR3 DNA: TGCAGTGCTAGTTCAAGGTCAATGGTATCCTACGAGCAGTACTTC.

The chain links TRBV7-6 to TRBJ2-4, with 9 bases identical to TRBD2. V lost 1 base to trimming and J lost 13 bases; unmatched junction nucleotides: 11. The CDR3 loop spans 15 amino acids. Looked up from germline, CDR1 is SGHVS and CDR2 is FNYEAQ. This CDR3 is CASSLGRGGHNEQYF. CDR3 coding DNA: TGTGCCAGCAGCTTAGGGCGGGGGGGGCACAATGAGCAGTACTTC.

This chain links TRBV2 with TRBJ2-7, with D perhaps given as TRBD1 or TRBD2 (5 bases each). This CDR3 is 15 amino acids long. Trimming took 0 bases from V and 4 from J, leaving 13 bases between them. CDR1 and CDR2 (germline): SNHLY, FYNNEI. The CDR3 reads CASSEAPGRLYEQYF. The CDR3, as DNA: TGTGCCAGCAGTGAAGCTCCGGGACGATTGTACGAGCAGTACTTC.

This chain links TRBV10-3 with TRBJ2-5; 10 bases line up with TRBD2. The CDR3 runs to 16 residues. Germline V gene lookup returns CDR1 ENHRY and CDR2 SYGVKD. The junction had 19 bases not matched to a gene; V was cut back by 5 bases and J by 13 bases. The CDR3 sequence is CAISLNLGPLAGVTYF. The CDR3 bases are TGTGCCATCAGTCTCAATTTAGGTCCTCTAGCGGGAGTCACGTACTTC.

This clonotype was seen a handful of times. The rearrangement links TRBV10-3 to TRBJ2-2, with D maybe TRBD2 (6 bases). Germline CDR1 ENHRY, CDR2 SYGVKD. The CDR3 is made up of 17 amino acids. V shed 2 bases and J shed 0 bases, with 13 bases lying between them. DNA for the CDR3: TGTGCCATCAGTGAGGATGTTGGACTACCGAACACCGGGGAGCTGTTTTTT. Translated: CAISEDVGLPNTGELFF.

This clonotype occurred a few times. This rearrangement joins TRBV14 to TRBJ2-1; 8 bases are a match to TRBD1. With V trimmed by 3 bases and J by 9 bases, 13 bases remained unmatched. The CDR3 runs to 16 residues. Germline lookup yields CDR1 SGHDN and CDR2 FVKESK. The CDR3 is CASSQLQGERQFEQFF. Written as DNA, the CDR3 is TGTGCCAGCAGCCAGCTACAGGGGGAACGGCAATTTGAGCAGTTCTTC.

As DNA, the CDR3 is TGCAGTGCCAGGACCGAATATAATTCACCCCTCCACTTT. Translated: CSARTEYNSPLHF. The chain employs TRBV20-1 and TRBJ1-6; D is undetermined. Trimming shortened V by 6 bases and J by 4 bases, and 10 bases separated the two germline ends. This CDR3 contains 13 residues. The germline gives CDR1 DFQATT, CDR2 SNEGSKA (reference sequence).